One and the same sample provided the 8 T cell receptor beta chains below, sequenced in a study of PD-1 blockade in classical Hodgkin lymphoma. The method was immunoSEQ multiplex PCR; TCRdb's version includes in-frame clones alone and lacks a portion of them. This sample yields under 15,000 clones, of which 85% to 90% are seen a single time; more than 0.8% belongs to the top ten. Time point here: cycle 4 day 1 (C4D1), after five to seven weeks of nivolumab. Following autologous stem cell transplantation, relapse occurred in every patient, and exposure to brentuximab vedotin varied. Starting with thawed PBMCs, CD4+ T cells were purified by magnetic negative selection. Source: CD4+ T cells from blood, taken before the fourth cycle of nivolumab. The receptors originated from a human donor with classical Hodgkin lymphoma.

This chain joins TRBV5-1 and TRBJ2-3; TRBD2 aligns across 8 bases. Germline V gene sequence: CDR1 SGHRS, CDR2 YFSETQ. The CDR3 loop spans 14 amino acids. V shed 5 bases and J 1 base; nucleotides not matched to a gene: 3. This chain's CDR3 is CASSTREGTDTQYF. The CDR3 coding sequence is TGCGCCAGCAGTACGCGGGAGGGCACAGATACGCAGTATTTT.

The CDR3: CASSVGHRLNYGYTF. As DNA, the CDR3 is TGTGCCAGTAGTGTCGGCCACCGCCTCAACTATGGCTACACCTTC. This chain joins TRBV19 and TRBJ1-2; D is undetermined. This CDR3 contains 15 residues. V gave up 5 bases and J gave up 2 bases, with 15 bases separating them. CDR1 is LNHDA, CDR2 SQIVND, per germline (reference sequence).

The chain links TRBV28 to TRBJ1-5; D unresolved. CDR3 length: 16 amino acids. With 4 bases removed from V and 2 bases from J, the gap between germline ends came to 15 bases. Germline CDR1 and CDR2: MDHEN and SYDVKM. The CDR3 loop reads CASSWGRGFGNQPQHF. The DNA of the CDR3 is TGTGCCAGCAGTTGGGGTCGGGGTTTCGGCAATCAGCCCCAGCATTTT.

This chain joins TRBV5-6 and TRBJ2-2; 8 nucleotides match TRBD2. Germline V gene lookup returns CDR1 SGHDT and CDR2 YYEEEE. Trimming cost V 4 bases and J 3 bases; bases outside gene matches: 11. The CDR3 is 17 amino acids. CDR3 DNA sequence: TGTGCCAGCAGCCCCCGGTTCGGGGGGGGCGACACCGGGGAGCTGTTTTTT. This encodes CASSPRFGGGDTGELFF. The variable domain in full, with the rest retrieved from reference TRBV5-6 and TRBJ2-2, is DAGVTQSPTHLIKTRGQQVTLRCSPKSGHDTVSWYQQALGQGPQFIFQYYEEEERQRGNFPDRFSGHQFPNYSSELNVNALLLGDSALYLCASSPRFGGGDTGELFFGEGSRLTVL.

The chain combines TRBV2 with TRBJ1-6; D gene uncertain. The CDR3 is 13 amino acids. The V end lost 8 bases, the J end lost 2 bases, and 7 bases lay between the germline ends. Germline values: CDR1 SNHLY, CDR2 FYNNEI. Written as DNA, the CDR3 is TGTGCCAGCCGGGATCCCTATAATTCACCCCTCCACTTT. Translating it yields CASRDPYNSPLHF.

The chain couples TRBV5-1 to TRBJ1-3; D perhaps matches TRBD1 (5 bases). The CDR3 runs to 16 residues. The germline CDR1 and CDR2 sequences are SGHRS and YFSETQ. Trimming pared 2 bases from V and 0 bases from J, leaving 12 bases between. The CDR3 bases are TGCGCCAGCAGCTTCTGGGGGTCTCGCTCTGGAAACACCATATATTTT. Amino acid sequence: CASSFWGSRSGNTIYF.

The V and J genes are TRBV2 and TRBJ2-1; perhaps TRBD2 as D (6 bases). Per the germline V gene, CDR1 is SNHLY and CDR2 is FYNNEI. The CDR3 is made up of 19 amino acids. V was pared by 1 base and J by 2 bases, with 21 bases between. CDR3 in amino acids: CASSEGVWGLALTYNEQFF. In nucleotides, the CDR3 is TGTGCCAGCAGTGAAGGGGTATGGGGTCTAGCGCTCACCTACAATGAGCAGTTCTTC.

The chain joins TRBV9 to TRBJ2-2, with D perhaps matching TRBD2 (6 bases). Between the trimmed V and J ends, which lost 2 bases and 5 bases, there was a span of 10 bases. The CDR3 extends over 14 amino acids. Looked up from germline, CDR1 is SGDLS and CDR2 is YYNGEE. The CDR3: CASSVLARTGELFF. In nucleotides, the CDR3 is TGTGCCAGCAGCGTGCTAGCGAGGACCGGGGAGCTGTTTTTT.